The 28 T cell receptor beta chains below come from one sample, sequenced in a study of CD8+ T cells in alopecia areata. Treatment defined: oral pan-JAK inhibitor, 5-10 mg twice daily. Following extraction, RNA underwent reverse transcription to cDNA, which served as the sequencing template. The repertoire was sequenced with immunoSEQ multiplex PCR; TCRdb's copy has only in-frame clones and lacks some. The sample lists around 110,000 clones, roughly 84% occurring once. The material was CD8+ T cells sorted from blood, obtained at week 24, from a patient treated with tofacitinib. These receptors all stem from a human donor with alopecia areata.

The chain is built from TRBV4-1 and TRBJ2-5, with D tentatively TRBD1 (5 bases). CDR3 length: 18 residues. The germline V and J ends were trimmed by 2 bases and 1 base, with 20 bases remaining between them. The germline gives CDR1 MGHRA, CDR2 YSYEKL. This CDR3 is CASSQSADSGAPQETQYF. In nucleotides, the CDR3 is TGCGCCAGCAGCCAAAGCGCCGACTCTGGGGCTCCCCAAGAGACCCAGTACTTC.

The chain couples TRBV5-4 to TRBJ2-7; 10 bases fit TRBD2. The CDR3 is made up of 14 amino acids. Germline-derived CDR1 and CDR2 are SGHNT and YYREEE (reference sequence). V gave up 4 bases and J gave up 3 bases; unmatched junction bases: 4. In nucleotides, the CDR3 is TGTGCCAGCAGCCTTTTAGCGGGGGGCTACGAGCAGTACTTC. Its protein product is CASSLLAGGYEQYF.

This clone is categorized as hyperexpanded (1% or more). DNA for the CDR3: TGTGCCAGCTTTGGGCCGCCGGGAGAGCAGTTCTTC. This sequence encodes CASFGPPGEQFF. V usage is TRBV2 and J usage is TRBJ2-1, with D possibly matching TRBD2 (5 bases). There are 12 residues in the CDR3. Germline lookup yields CDR1 SNHLY and CDR2 FYNNEI. The germline V and J ends were trimmed by 8 bases and 10 bases, with 15 bases remaining between them.

The V call is TRBV7-9, the J call TRBJ2-3; 8 nucleotides match TRBD1. With V trimmed by 1 base and J by 8 bases, 8 bases remained unmatched. CDR1 is SEHNR and CDR2 is FQNEAQ in the germline V gene (reference sequence). CDR3 length: 15 amino acids. CDR3: CASSLVRTGHTTQYF. The CDR3 region has the DNA TGTGCCAGCAGCTTAGTTCGGACAGGGCACACTACGCAGTATTTT.

V usage is TRBV11-2 and J usage is TRBJ2-5; D not resolved. Trimming cost V 5 bases and J 2 bases, with 12 bases left between them. Germline values: CDR1 SGHAT, CDR2 FQNNGV. There are 14 residues in the CDR3. The CDR3 DNA sequence: TGTGCCAGCAGCCCTCCGGTCGGACAAGAGACCCAGTACTTC. This sequence encodes CASSPPVGQETQYF. The variable domain in full, completed from reference TRBV11-2 and TRBJ2-5, reads EAGVAQSPRYKIIEKRQSVAFWCNPISGHATLYWYQQILGQGPKLLIQFQNNGVVDDSQLPKDRFSAERLKGVDSTLKIQPAKLEDSAVYLCASSPPVGQETQYFGPGTRLLVL.

The gene calls are TRBV13 and TRBJ1-2; unclear D gene. Germline V gene sequence: CDR1 PRHDT, CDR2 FYEKMQ (reference sequence). Between the trimmed V and J ends, which lost 0 bases and 7 bases, there was a span of 12 bases. This CDR3 spans 14 amino acids. DNA for the CDR3: TGTGCCAGCAGCTTAGGCGCAGACGATAGTGGCTACACCTTC. It codes for CASSLGADDSGYTF.

The chain carries TRBV9 and TRBJ2-1; D perhaps matches TRBD1 (6 bases). This CDR3 is built from 17 residues. Germline CDR1 reads SGDLS; CDR2 reads YYNGEE. V was shortened by 4 bases and J by 2 bases, with 19 bases between the two germline ends. CDR3 region: CASSPPTGITPYNEQFF. DNA for the CDR3: TGTGCCAGCAGCCCCCCGACAGGAATAACGCCCTACAATGAGCAGTTCTTC. The full variable domain, its missing parts supplied by reference TRBV9 and TRBJ2-1, is DSGVTQTPKHLITATGQRVTLRCSPRSGDLSVYWYQQSLDQGLQFLIQYYNGEERAKGNILERFSAQQFPDLHSELNLSSLELGDSALYFCASSPPTGITPYNEQFFGPGTRLTVL.

The chain couples TRBV4-3 to TRBJ1-1, with D possibly being TRBD1 (6 bases). V was trimmed by 0 bases and J by 3 bases, leaving 11 bases between them. This CDR3 region has 15 residues. Germline assignment: CDR1 LGHNA and CDR2 YSLEER. This CDR3 reads CASSQDGQRDTEAFF. The CDR3 nucleotides are TGCGCCAGCAGCCAAGATGGACAGAGGGACACTGAAGCTTTCTTT.

The rearrangement joins TRBV4-1 to TRBJ2-5; D is uncertain. Trimming took off 2 bases at V and 2 bases at J, with 9 bases between the two ends. Germline lookup yields CDR1 MGHRA and CDR2 YSYEKL. The CDR3 covers 14 residues. CDR3 DNA sequence: TGCGCCAGCAGCCAATTCCCAGAGCAAGAGACCCAGTACTTC. It encodes CASSQFPEQETQYF.

The rearrangement joins TRBV27 to TRBJ2-5; 8 nucleotides align to TRBD2. This CDR3 spans 16 amino acids. With V trimmed by 5 bases and J by 1 base, 9 bases remained unmatched. The germline gives CDR1 MNHEY, CDR2 SMNVEV (reference sequence). The CDR3 region has the DNA TGTGCCAGCAGTATCTCGGGGGGGGGCCCCCAAGAGACCCAGTACTTC. This sequence encodes CASSISGGGPQETQYF.

The CDR3 sequence: CASSQAWEVPGELFF. CDR3 DNA sequence: TGCGCCAGCAGCCAGGCCTGGGAGGTGCCCGGGGAGCTGTTTTTT. The chain carries TRBV5-1 and TRBJ2-2, with a tentative D call TRBD2 (6 bases). Trimming took 4 bases from V and 6 from J, leaving 16 bases between them. From germline, CDR1 is SGHRS and CDR2 YFSETQ. The CDR3 is made up of 15 amino acids.

The chain employs TRBV5-1 and TRBJ2-1; 8 nucleotides align to TRBD2. Germline CDR1 SGHRS, CDR2 YFSETQ. V lost 4 bases and J lost 6; bases outside the gene matches: 9. The CDR3 consists of 15 residues. CDR3 loop: CASSPGGGLPNEQFF. The DNA of the CDR3 is TGCGCCAGCAGCCCGGGAGGGGGATTACCCAATGAGCAGTTCTTC.

This clone was recorded a few times. This chain connects TRBV4-1 to TRBJ2-3; D perhaps matches TRBD1 (5 bases). The CDR3 contains 14 residues. With 3 bases removed from V and 4 bases from J, the gap between germline ends came to 11 bases. Germline-derived CDR1 and CDR2 are MGHRA and YSYEKL. The chain's CDR3 is CASSQGWGADTQYF. CDR3 nucleotide sequence: TGCGCCAGCAGCCAGGGGTGGGGCGCAGATACGCAGTATTTT.

The rearrangement uses TRBV4-2 and TRBJ2-1, with 8 nucleotides matching TRBD1. The CDR3 loop spans 17 amino acids. From germline, CDR1 is LGHNA and CDR2 YNFKEQ. V was clipped by 0 bases and J by 8 bases; unmatched bases: 12. CDR3: CASSQEEVGTGSDEQFF. The DNA of the CDR3 is TGTGCCAGCAGCCAAGAGGAAGTCGGGACAGGCTCGGATGAGCAGTTCTTC.

V usage is TRBV7-6 and J usage is TRBJ1-2, with no clear D. V gave up 1 base and J gave up 2 bases, with 8 bases separating them. This CDR3 has 14 residues. In germline, CDR1 is SGHVS, CDR2 FNYEAQ. The CDR3 nucleotides are TGTGCCAGCAGCTTAGAGGGCCAGAACTATGGCTACACCTTC. Translation: CASSLEGQNYGYTF.

This clone has only one observation. This chain joins TRBV12-5 and TRBJ1-1; TRBD1 might be the D (5 bases). Trimming cost V 3 bases and J 0 bases, with 17 bases left between them. CDR3 length: 17 amino acids. Germline values: CDR1 LGHNT, CDR2 FRNRAP. Here the CDR3 DNA reads TGTGCTAGTGGTTTCTATATACGTGACAGATTGAACACTGAAGCTTTCTTT. This gives the protein CASGFYIRDRLNTEAFF.

V and J are TRBV7-9 and TRBJ2-5; D unresolved. The CDR3 is 13 residues long. CDR1 and CDR2 (germline): SEHNR, FQNEAQ (reference sequence). Trimming removed 2 bases from V and 2 bases from J, with 6 bases in between. The CDR3 here is CASSLWGQETQYF. The DNA for the CDR3 is TGTGCCAGCAGCTTATGGGGACAAGAGACCCAGTACTTC.

This sequence joins TRBV27 and TRBJ2-7, with a tentative D call TRBD2 (6 bases). CDR3 length: 14 amino acids. With 2 bases removed from V and 7 bases from J, the gap between germline ends came to 15 bases. The V gene's germline CDR1 is MNHEY and CDR2 SMNVEV (reference sequence). CDR3 in DNA: TGTGCCAGCAGTTTAGGGGGGAACCCTCGGGAGCAGTACTTC. This encodes CASSLGGNPREQYF.

The V gene is TRBV4-1, the J gene TRBJ2-5, with D hard to call. Trimming pared 0 bases from V and 9 bases from J, leaving 11 bases between. Per germline, CDR1 MGHRA and CDR2 YSYEKL. This CDR3 contains 13 residues. Here the CDR3 DNA reads TGCGCCAGCAGCCAAGAGAACGGTCAGCCCCAGTACTTC. It encodes CASSQENGQPQYF.

This chain links TRBV19 with TRBJ1-5; D gene uncertain. V gave up 2 bases and J gave up 4 bases, with 6 bases separating them. Germline V gene data show CDR1 as LNHDA and CDR2 as SQIVND (reference sequence). The CDR3 length is 13 residues. CDR3 bases: TGTGCCAGTAGTATAAGCGGGAATCAGCCCCAGCATTTT. It translates to CASSISGNQPQHF.

The V gene is TRBV9, the J gene TRBJ2-5; 10 nucleotides line up with TRBD2. The germline V gene encodes CDR1 SGDLS and CDR2 YYNGEE. The CDR3 is 17 residues long. The junction had 14 bases not matched to a gene; V was cut back by 5 bases and J by 4 bases. The chain's CDR3 is CASSTHLAGDARETQYF. In DNA form, the CDR3 reads TGTGCCAGCAGTACCCATCTAGCGGGGGATGCTCGAGAGACCCAGTACTTC.

This chain joins TRBV5-1 and TRBJ1-2, with D maybe TRBD1 (5 bases). The CDR3 is 13 amino acids. Germline V gene sequence: CDR1 SGHRS, CDR2 YFSETQ. V lost 0 bases and J lost 4, with 7 bases in between. The chain's CDR3 is CASSLETAYGYTF. CDR3 sequence (DNA): TGCGCCAGCAGCTTGGAGACAGCCTATGGCTACACCTTC.

The rearrangement uses TRBV29-1 and TRBJ2-3; 8 bases are shared with TRBD2. The V segment lost 3 bases and the J segment 3 bases; nucleotides outside the gene matches: 5. Germline lookup yields CDR1 SQVTM and CDR2 ANQGSEA. The CDR3 has 14 amino acids. CDR3 nucleotides: TGCAGCGTTGATTGGCGGGGGGATACAGATACGCAGTATTTT. Its protein product is CSVDWRGDTDTQYF.

The chain recombines TRBV9 with TRBJ2-3, with TRBD2 identical over 10 bases. The CDR3 runs 15 residues. Germline CDR1 and CDR2: SGDLS and YYNGEE. With 1 base clipped from V and 4 bases from J, the junction kept 3 bases outside the gene matches. The CDR3 DNA reads as TGTGCCAGCAGCGTATCTAGCGGGGGATCAGATACGCAGTATTTT. This translates into CASSVSSGGSDTQYF. Full variable domain (outside the CDR3, taken from reference TRBV9 and TRBJ2-3): DSGVTQTPKHLITATGQRVTLRCSPRSGDLSVYWYQQSLDQGLQFLIQYYNGEERAKGNILERFSAQQFPDLHSELNLSSLELGDSALYFCASSVSSGGSDTQYFGPGTRLTVL.

This chain connects TRBV4-3 to TRBJ2-5; D might be TRBD1 or TRBD2, each matching 6 bases. The germline V gene has CDR1 LGHNA and CDR2 YSLEER. This CDR3 is 13 amino acids long. V lost 4 bases and J 4 bases, leaving 10 bases between the germline ends. The CDR3 DNA reads TGCGCCAGCAGCCCGGGGGCCGGAGAGACCCAGTACTTC. Translation: CASSPGAGETQYF.

The chain links TRBV7-8 to TRBJ2-7; D not certain. CDR1 is SGHVS, CDR2 FQNEAQ, per germline. The CDR3 consists of 14 residues. The ends were cut back, 4 bases at V and 1 base at J, with 11 bases in the middle. CDR3 protein: CASSSLDWSYEQYF. CDR3 sequence (DNA): TGTGCCAGCAGCTCGCTTGACTGGTCCTACGAGCAGTACTTC.

The chain joins TRBV4-1 to TRBJ2-1; D perhaps matches TRBD1 (6 bases). CDR1 MGHRA and CDR2 YSYEKL come from the germline V gene. Trimming pared 8 bases from V and 1 base from J, leaving 12 bases between. The CDR3 is 14 amino acids. Here the CDR3 DNA reads TGCGCCAGCGATCAAGGGGGATCCTACAATGAGCAGTTCTTC. Residues: CASDQGGSYNEQFF.

The chain uses TRBV7-9 and TRBJ2-7; tentatively, D is TRBD2 (5 bases). In germline, CDR1 is SEHNR, CDR2 FQNEAQ (reference sequence). Deletions cut 5 bases from V and 4 bases from J, with 12 bases between. The CDR3 loop spans 13 amino acids. CDR3 protein: CASSEGVGYEQYF. The CDR3 DNA follows: TGTGCCAGCAGCGAGGGTGTGGGTTACGAGCAGTACTTC.